The clone carrying this T cell receptor beta chain was recorded only once. The antigen is unknown. The sample belongs to a study of T cell responses to AZD1222 COVID-19 vaccine. Sequenced by immunoSEQ multiplex PCR; TCRdb stores in-frame clones only, minus some. The sample includes tens of thousands of clones, over 85% of them seen just once. Study results and limitations: Along spike, vaccine-associated CD4 TCRs were found throughout, with dominance at 160-218 and 743-854. Females made up more of the donors, who were largely white British, and clonal diversity may have come out too low. Baseline serology detected seropositivity in only 6 or 7 AZD1222 recipients. None of the repertoires were sampled until the peak T cell response had passed.

The sequence was obtained from an adult in good health. The sequenced sample was peripheral blood, obtained on day 0 of AZD1222 vaccination.

This CDR3 reads CASPHIRQGPQPQHF. In nucleotides, the CDR3 is TGTGCAAGCCCTCATATCCGGCAGGGACCTCAGCCCCAGCATTTT. The chain uses TRBV12-2 and TRBJ1-5. TRBV12-2 is annotated as a pseudogene. This CDR3 has 15 amino acids.